The text below deals with one TCR beta chain. Its antigen is undetermined. This CDR3 is 14 amino acids long. V shed 2 bases and J shed 10 bases, with 12 bases lying between them. Germline CDR1 is LGHNT and CDR2 is FRNRAP. Profiling relied on immunoSEQ multiplex PCR, and the TCRdb table lists in-frame clones only, not all of them. The table lists tens of thousands of clones, around 83% of them singletons. This record comes from a study of T cells in narcolepsy. Findings and caveats of the study: Healthy controls reportedly lacked the autoreactive clonotypes serially found in patients' blood. Autoreactive HCRT-specific and TRIB2-specific clonotypes were marked in same-patient CSF-versus-blood CD4+ comparisons.

This TCR was sampled from a human donor with narcolepsy. The sample was CD45RA- memory CD4+ T cells from PBMCs. The rearrangement links TRBV12-5 to TRBJ1-6, with no clear D. The CDR3 here is CASGLPGSGSPLHF. In nucleotides, the CDR3 is TGTGCTAGTGGTTTGCCCGGATCCGGATCACCCCTCCACTTT.